This TCR beta chain was sequenced for a study of OX40 agonist ivuxolimab in advanced cancers. Looking at the study overall: The study reported partial responses in three patients: one hepatocellular carcinoma, two cutaneous melanoma. Study-wide points: On average, CD8+ T cells had more expanded clones than CD4+. By week 6 at 0.1 to 3.0 mg/kg, blood CD4+ and CD8+ T cells had expanded clonally. Among the lowest levels of clonal expansion were found in partial responders at 0.1-3.0 mg/kg.

Of note for this clone: The antigen is not known.

This CDR3 has 13 amino acids. V dropped 5 bases and J dropped 2 bases, with 10 bases sitting between them. Germline assignment: CDR1 LNHDA and CDR2 SQIVND (reference sequence). Method: immunoSEQ multiplex PCR; TCRdb's copy keeps in-frame clones and lacks some. This table holds fewer than 80,000 clones, 89% found once. The chain is built from TRBV19 and TRBJ2-7; a possible D gene is TRBD2 (6 bases). The TCR sequence derives from an adult with an advanced solid tumor such as melanoma, head and neck, liver or kidney cancer. This specimen was CD4+ or CD8+ T cells sorted from blood, taken in a trial of the OX40 agonist ivuxolimab. CDR3 in DNA: TGTGCCAGTAGTCTGGCGGGACCCTACGAGCAGTACTTC. Its protein product is CASSLAGPYEQYF.